Listed below are T cell receptor beta chains from one sample, sequenced in a study of blood T cell repertoires in COVID-19. Measured with immunoSEQ multiplex PCR; TCRdb has only the in-frame clones, and not every one. This sample has roughly 100,000 clones, with about 85% found just once. What was sequenced was peripheral blood. These receptors were obtained from a man aged 50-59 years with acute or convalescent COVID-19. CDR3s include the opening cysteine and the closing phenylalanine or tryptophan. The D gene is left open where the match is weak. Expanded clones get a size class; other rows say once, few or many, or leave the size out.

d_call j_call clone_size v_call cdr3_nt cdr3_aa
TRBD2 TRBJ2-7 . TRBV3-1/TRBV3-2 TGTGCCAGCAGCCAGCTACTAGCGGGGGTCAACGAGCAGTACTTC CASSQLLAGVNEQYF
TRBD2 TRBJ2-7 . TRBV28 TGTGCCAGCAGCCCGACCGGAAGCGGGAGGTACGAGCAGTACTTC CASSPTGSGRYEQYF
. TRBJ2-7 . TRBV19 TGTGCCAGTAGTATTGGGGCCTCCCCTTCCTACGAGCAGTACTTC CASSIGASPSYEQYF
TRBD1 TRBJ1-1 . TRBV9 TGTGCCAGCAGCGTAGCCCTGGCAGGGGGCACTGAAGCTTTCTTT CASSVALAGGTEAFF
. TRBJ1-3 . TRBV28 TGTGCCAGCGGTGAGCTCCACTCTGGAAACACCATATATTTT CASGELHSGNTIYF
TRBD1 TRBJ1-5 few TRBV29-1 TGCAGCGCGAAGACAGGGGGCAATCAGCCCCAGCATTTT CSAKTGGNQPQHF
. TRBJ2-7 . TRBV6-5 TGTGCCAGCAGCGTTAACGGCTACGAGCAGTACTTC CASSVNGYEQYF
TRBD1 TRBJ1-4 . TRBV6-5 TGTGCCAGCAGCAGACCCGGGACAGGGTTTGAAAAACTGTTTTTT CASSRPGTGFEKLFF
. TRBJ1-2 once TRBV7-8 TGTGCCAGCAGCCTCTCGGGACACCCAAGATATGGCTACACCTTC CASSLSGHPRYGYTF
. TRBJ2-3 . TRBV6-5 TGTGCCAGCAGTTACTCCTACTACTTGGGCACAGATACGCAGTATTTT CASSYSYYLGTDTQYF
TRBD2 TRBJ2-1 . TRBV25-1 TGTGCCAGCAGCCCAACTAGCGGGGGGTTACAAGTGACGTTCTTC CASSPTSGGLQVTFF
. TRBJ2-2 . TRBV7-9 TGTGCCAGCAGCAGTCTCGGGACAAACAACACCGGGGAGCTGTTTTTT CASSSLGTNNTGELFF
. TRBJ1-3 . TRBV4-1 TGCGCCAGCAGCCAAACGCAATTCTTGGCAGGGGCTGGAAACACCATATATTTT CASSQTQFLAGAGNTIYF
. TRBJ1-1 . TRBV2 TGTGCCAGCAGCGGACAGTTAGTGAACACTGAAGCTTTCTTT CASSGQLVNTEAFF
TRBD2 TRBJ2-5 . TRBV29-1 TGCAGCGTTACGTGGGAGGGAGAGACCCAGTACTTC CSVTWEGETQYF
. TRBJ2-3 . TRBV7-3 TGTGCCAGCAGCCCACGCCCGAGGGGGATTCCTAGCACAGATACGCAGTATTTT CASSPRPRGIPSTDTQYF
TRBD2 TRBJ2-1 once TRBV19 TGTGCCAGTAGTATTGGATGGGCGGGGGACAATGAGCAGTTCTTC CASSIGWAGDNEQFF
TRBD2 TRBJ2-7 . TRBV5-1 TGCGCCAGCAGCTTGGGAGCAGCGGGGGGCTCCTACGAGCAGTACTTC CASSLGAAGGSYEQYF
. TRBJ1-5 . TRBV10-3 TGTGCCATCAGTGAGTCATGGGAGGGGAGGTCATTCAATCAGCCCCAGCATTTT CAISESWEGRSFNQPQHF
. TRBJ2-7 few TRBV30 TGTGCCTGGAGTGCCCCCAGGGGGGACGAGCAGTACTTC CAWSAPRGDEQYF
. TRBJ1-5 once TRBV6-5 TGTGCCAGCAGTTCCCCCGGAGGTCAGCCCCAGCATTTT CASSSPGGQPQHF
. TRBJ2-4 . TRBV5-1 TGCGCCAGCAGCACGGACAGTTGGGAAAACATTCAGTACTTC CASSTDSWENIQYF
. TRBJ1-6 few TRBV30 TGTGCCTGGAGTCGGGTGAGCAACCATAATTCACCCCTCCACTTT CAWSRVSNHNSPLHF
. TRBJ2-7 . TRBV12-5 TGTGCTAGTGGTTTGACTTTCTCTGGGGGGTTCCCCTACGAGCAGTACTTC CASGLTFSGGFPYEQYF
. TRBJ1-4 . TRBV7-9 TGTGCCAGCAGCTTACCGTGGGCTGAAAAACTGTTTTTT CASSLPWAEKLFF
TRBD2 TRBJ2-3 . TRBV10-3 TGTGCCATCGTAAGCGGGAGTGCAGATACGCAGTATTTT CAIVSGSADTQYF
TRBD1 TRBJ2-7 . TRBV5-8 TGTGCCAGCAGCCGAGACAGGGGTCACGAGCAGTACTTC CASSRDRGHEQYF
. TRBJ1-2 . TRBV19 TGTGCCAGTAGTTTCGGCAGGGAATATGGCTACACCTTC CASSFGREYGYTF